The 13 T cell receptor beta chains given below trace back to one sample, sequenced in a study of cytomegalovirus exposure and HLA in healthy donors. The PCR was carried out with 60 Vbeta primers and 13 Jbeta primers. Some clones are missing from TCRdb's copy, which holds only in-frame ones; the method was immunoSEQ multiplex PCR. Of 130,000 to 150,000 clones listed, roughly 80% are singletons. The sequencing sample was made of PBMCs. These TCRs come from a middle-aged man in good health and CMV-seropositive.

This clone was found a few times. This chain uses TRBV7-7 with TRBJ2-5; 7 bases agree with TRBD2. This CDR3 region has 15 residues. V trimming: 5 bases; J trimming: 1 base; junction bases outside the gene matches: 7. Germline loops: CDR1 SSHAT, CDR2 FNYEAQ (reference sequence). This chain's CDR3 is CASSRIPSGQETQYF. CDR3 nucleotides: TGTGCCAGCAGCCGAATCCCTAGCGGCCAAGAGACCCAGTACTTC.

This chain uses TRBV6-1 with TRBJ2-1; D not certain. With 0 bases removed from V and 6 bases from J, the gap between germline ends came to 6 bases. The CDR3 consists of 13 residues. Germline lookup yields CDR1 MNHNS and CDR2 SASEGT. The CDR3 loop reads CASSEASFNEQFF. DNA of the CDR3: TGTGCCAGCAGTGAAGCTTCGTTCAATGAGCAGTTCTTC.

The chain recombines TRBV27 with TRBJ2-7; 7 bases match TRBD2. With 2 bases clipped from V and 4 bases from J, the junction kept 5 bases outside the gene matches. This CDR3 region has 14 residues. In germline, CDR1 is MNHEY, CDR2 SMNVEV (reference sequence). CDR3 region: CASSLGRDYYEQYF. The CDR3 DNA reads as TGTGCCAGCAGTTTAGGGCGGGACTATTACGAGCAGTACTTC.

The count of this clone is one. V usage is TRBV27 and J usage is TRBJ2-3; TRBD1 is a possible D gene (5 bases). Germline V gene data show CDR1 as MNHEY and CDR2 as SMNVEV (reference sequence). This CDR3 has 13 residues. Trimming cost V 7 bases and J 4 bases, with 12 bases left between them. CDR3 amino acids: CASKPLGPDTQYF. CDR3 DNA sequence: TGTGCCAGCAAACCCCTGGGGCCAGATACGCAGTATTTT.

The chain links TRBV6-1 to TRBJ2-7; D might be TRBD2 (7 bases). The ends were cut back, 10 bases at V and 4 bases at J, with 17 bases in the middle. Germline-derived CDR1 and CDR2 are MNHNS and SASEGT. The CDR3 contains 13 residues. The CDR3 protein is CATSAGRGYEQYF. For the CDR3, the DNA is TGTGCCACCTCGGCTGGGAGGGGGTACGAGCAGTACTTC.

The chain combines TRBV6-5 with TRBJ2-1; 10 nucleotides match TRBD2. Germline CDR1 and CDR2: MNHEY and SVGAGI. V was clipped by 0 bases and J by 8 bases; unmatched bases: 7. This CDR3 has 16 amino acids. CDR3 coding DNA: TGTGCCAGCAGTTACTCGATGGCTAGCGGGAGCCATGAGCAGTTCTTC. Translation: CASSYSMASGSHEQFF.

The chain couples TRBV7-8 to TRBJ1-1, with no clear D. CDR1 is SGHVS and CDR2 is FQNEAQ in the germline V gene. This CDR3 is 13 amino acids long. V was trimmed by 0 bases and J by 1 base, leaving 3 bases between them. CDR3 bases: TGTGCCAGCAGCTTAGCCGGGAACACTGAAGCTTTCTTT. As protein: CASSLAGNTEAFF.

V and J are TRBV10-1 and TRBJ2-7; the match to TRBD2 covers 7 bases. The CDR3 is made up of 14 amino acids. V lost 5 bases and J lost 3; bases outside the gene matches: 7. The V gene's germline CDR1 is WNHNN and CDR2 SYGVQD (reference sequence). CDR3 loop: CASSPTGTNYEQYF. The CDR3 DNA follows: TGCGCCAGCAGTCCTACCGGGACTAACTACGAGCAGTACTTC.

The chain recombines TRBV2 with TRBJ1-4; D may be TRBD1 (6 bases). This CDR3 comprises 15 residues. V lost 6 bases and J lost 8, with 19 bases in between. CDR1 SNHLY and CDR2 FYNNEI come from the germline V gene. CDR3 bases: TGTGCCAGCAGCCCACAGGGATTCGTTGACGAAAAACTGTTTTTT. Amino acids: CASSPQGFVDEKLFF.

The chain links TRBV4-3 to TRBJ1-6; perhaps TRBD1 as D (5 bases). V was clipped by 3 bases and J by 12 bases, with 18 bases between them. In germline, CDR1 is LGHNA, CDR2 YSLEER. The CDR3 has 15 residues. CDR3 loop: CASSHPGGTGGPLHF. The DNA for the CDR3 is TGCGCCAGCAGCCATCCTGGAGGGACGGGAGGACCCCTCCACTTT.

The chain is built from TRBV5-4 and TRBJ2-7; 10 positions match TRBD1. There are 16 residues in the CDR3. Trimming took 3 bases from V and 1 from J; bases not matched to a gene: 7. From germline, CDR1 is SGHNT and CDR2 YYREEE (reference sequence). The CDR3 region is CASSSLGGQGSYEQYF. The CDR3 DNA reads as TGTGCCAGCAGCTCCCTAGGGGGACAGGGGTCCTACGAGCAGTACTTC.

The table lists this clone with a few counts. The chain uses TRBV5-6 and TRBJ2-2; D is undetermined. The CDR3 extends over 14 amino acids. CDR1 is SGHDT, CDR2 YYEEEE, per germline. The ends were cut back, 4 bases at V and 3 bases at J, with 10 bases in the middle. CDR3 sequence (DNA): TGTGCCAGCAGCCCGGAGTTAGACACCGGGGAGCTGTTTTTT. The encoded protein is CASSPELDTGELFF.

This clone occurred a few times. The V call is TRBV6-6, the J call TRBJ2-2; 9 bases fit TRBD1. The CDR3 totals 15 residues. The junction had 10 bases not matched to a gene; V was cut back by 9 bases and J by 5 bases. Germline values: CDR1 MNHNY, CDR2 SVGAGI (reference sequence). The CDR3 DNA reads TGTGCCAGTGGGCCTGACAGGGGGGGAACCGGGGAGCTGTTTTTT. Its translation is CASGPDRGGTGELFF.